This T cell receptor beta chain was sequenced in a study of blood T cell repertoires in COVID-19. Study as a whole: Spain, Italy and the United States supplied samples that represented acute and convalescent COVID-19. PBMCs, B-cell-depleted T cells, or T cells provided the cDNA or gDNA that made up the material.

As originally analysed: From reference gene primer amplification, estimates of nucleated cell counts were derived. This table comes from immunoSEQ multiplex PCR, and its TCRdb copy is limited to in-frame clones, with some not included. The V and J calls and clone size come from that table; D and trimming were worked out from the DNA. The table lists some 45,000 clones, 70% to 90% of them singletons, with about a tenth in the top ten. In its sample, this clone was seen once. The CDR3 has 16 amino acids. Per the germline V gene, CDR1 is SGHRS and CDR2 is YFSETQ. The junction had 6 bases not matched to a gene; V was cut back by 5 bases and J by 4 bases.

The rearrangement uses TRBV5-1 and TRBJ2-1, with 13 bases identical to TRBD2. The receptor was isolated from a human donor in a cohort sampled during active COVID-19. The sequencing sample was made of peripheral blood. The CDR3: CASRSTSGGAYNEQFF. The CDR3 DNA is TGCGCCAGCAGGTCCACTAGCGGGGGGGCGTACAATGAGCAGTTCTTC.